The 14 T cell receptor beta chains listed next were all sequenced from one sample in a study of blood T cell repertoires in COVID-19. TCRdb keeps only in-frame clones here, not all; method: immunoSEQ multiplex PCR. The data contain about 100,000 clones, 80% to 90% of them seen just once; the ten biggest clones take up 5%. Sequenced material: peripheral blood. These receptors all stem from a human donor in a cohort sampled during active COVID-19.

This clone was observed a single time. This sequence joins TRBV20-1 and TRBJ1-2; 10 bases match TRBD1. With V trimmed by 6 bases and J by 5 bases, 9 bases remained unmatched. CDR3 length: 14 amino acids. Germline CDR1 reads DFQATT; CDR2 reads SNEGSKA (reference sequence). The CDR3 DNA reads TGCAGTGCCAGTAGACAGGGGGCGGGGTATGGCTACACCTTC. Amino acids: CSASRQGAGYGYTF.

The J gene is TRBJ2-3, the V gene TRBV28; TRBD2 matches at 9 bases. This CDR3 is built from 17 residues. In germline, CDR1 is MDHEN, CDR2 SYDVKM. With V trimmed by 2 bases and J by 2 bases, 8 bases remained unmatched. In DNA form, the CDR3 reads TGTGCCAGCAGTTTACCCTTAGCGGGAGAGTACACAGATACGCAGTATTTT. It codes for CASSLPLAGEYTDTQYF.

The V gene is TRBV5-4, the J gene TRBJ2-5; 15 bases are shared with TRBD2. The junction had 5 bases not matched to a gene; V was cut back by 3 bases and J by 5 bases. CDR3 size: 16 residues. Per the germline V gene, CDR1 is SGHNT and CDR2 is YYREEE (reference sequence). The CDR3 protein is CASSSGLAGGWETQYF. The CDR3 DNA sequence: TGTGCCAGCAGCTCTGGACTAGCGGGAGGGTGGGAGACCCAGTACTTC.

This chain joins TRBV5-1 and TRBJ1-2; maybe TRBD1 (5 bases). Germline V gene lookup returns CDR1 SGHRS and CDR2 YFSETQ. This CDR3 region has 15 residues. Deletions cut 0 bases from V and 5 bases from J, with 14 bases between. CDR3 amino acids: CASSLAGGRDYGYTF. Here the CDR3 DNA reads TGCGCCAGCAGCTTGGCGGGTGGCAGGGATTATGGCTACACCTTC.

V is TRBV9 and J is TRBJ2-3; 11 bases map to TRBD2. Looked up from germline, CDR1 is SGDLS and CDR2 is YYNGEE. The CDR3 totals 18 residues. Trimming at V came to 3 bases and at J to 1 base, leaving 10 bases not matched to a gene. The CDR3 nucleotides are TGTGCCAGCAGCGGAAATACCATGGGACTAGCGGGCACAGATACGCAGTATTTT. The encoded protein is CASSGNTMGLAGTDTQYF.

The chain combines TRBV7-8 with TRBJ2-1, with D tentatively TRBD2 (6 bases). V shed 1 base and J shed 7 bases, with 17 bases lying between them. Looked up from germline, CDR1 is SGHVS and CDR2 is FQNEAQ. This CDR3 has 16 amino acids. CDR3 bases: TGTGCCAGCAGCTTAGTCATCCGGGCGGGATGGAATGAGCAGTTCTTC. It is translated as CASSLVIRAGWNEQFF.

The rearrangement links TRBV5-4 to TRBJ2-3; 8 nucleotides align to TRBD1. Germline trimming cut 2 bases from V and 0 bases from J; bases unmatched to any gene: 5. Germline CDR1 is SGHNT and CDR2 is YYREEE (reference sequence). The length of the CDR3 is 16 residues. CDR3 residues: CASSFQGARSTDTQYF. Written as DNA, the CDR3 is TGTGCCAGCAGCTTCCAGGGGGCAAGGAGCACAGATACGCAGTATTTT.

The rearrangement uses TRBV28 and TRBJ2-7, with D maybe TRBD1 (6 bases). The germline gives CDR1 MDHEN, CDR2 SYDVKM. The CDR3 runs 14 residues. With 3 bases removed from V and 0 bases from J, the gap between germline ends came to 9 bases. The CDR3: CASSFGTLSYEQYF. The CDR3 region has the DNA TGTGCCAGCAGTTTTGGGACACTCTCCTACGAGCAGTACTTC.

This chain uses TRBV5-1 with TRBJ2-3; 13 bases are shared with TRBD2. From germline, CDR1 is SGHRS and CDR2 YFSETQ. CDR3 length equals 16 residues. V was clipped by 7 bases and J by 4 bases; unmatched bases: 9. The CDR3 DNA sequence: TGCGCCAGCTCAACTAGCGGGAGGGCCGATCCAGATACGCAGTATTTT. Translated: CASSTSGRADPDTQYF.

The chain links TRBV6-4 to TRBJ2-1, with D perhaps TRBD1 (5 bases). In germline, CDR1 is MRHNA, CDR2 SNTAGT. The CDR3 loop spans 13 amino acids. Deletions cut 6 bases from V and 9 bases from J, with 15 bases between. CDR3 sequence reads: CASREQQAAEQFF. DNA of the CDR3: TGTGCCAGCAGAGAGCAACAGGCGGCTGAGCAGTTCTTC.

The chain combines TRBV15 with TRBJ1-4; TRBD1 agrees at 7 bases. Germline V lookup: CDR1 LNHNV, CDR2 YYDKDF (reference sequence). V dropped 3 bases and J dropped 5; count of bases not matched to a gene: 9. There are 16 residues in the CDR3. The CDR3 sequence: CATSRSRGIGNEKLFF. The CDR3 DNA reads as TGTGCCACCAGCAGGAGCAGGGGGATTGGGAATGAAAAACTGTTTTTT.

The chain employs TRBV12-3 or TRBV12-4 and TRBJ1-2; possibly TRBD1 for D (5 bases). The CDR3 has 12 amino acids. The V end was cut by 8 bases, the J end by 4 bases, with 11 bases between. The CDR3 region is CASGRAPYGYTF. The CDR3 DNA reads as TGTGCCAGCGGCAGGGCTCCCTATGGCTACACCTTC.

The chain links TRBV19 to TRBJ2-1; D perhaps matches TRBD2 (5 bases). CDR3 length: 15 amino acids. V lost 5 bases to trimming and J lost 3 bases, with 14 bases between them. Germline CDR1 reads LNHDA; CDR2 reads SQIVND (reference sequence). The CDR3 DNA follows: TGTGCCAGTAGTGCAGCGGCAGGTCACTACAATGAGCAGTTCTTC. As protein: CASSAAAGHYNEQFF.

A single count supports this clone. The CDR3 is CASSPDRGRGYTF. The CDR3 nucleotides are TGTGCCAGCTCACCTGACAGGGGGAGGGGCTACACCTTC. This rearrangement joins TRBV18 to TRBJ1-2, with 9 bases fitting TRBD1. Germline V gene sequence: CDR1 KGHSH, CDR2 LQKENI. This CDR3 comprises 13 residues. V lost 3 bases to trimming and J lost 8 bases; unmatched junction nucleotides: 4.